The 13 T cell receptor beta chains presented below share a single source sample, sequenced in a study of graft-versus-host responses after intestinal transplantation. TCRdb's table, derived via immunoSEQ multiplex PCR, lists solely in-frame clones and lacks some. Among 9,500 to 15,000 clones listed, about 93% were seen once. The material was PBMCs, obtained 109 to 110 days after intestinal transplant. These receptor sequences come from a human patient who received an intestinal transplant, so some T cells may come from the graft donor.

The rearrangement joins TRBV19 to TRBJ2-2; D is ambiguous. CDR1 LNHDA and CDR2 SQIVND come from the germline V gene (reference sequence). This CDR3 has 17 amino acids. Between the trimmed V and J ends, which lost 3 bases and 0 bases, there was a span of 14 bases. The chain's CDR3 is CASSINSGPPNTGELFF. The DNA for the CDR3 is TGTGCCAGTAGTATTAATTCCGGGCCCCCGAACACCGGGGAGCTGTTTTTT. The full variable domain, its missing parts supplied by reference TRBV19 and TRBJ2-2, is DGGITQSPKYLFRKEGQNVTLSCEQNLNHDAMYWYRQDPGQGLRLIYYSQIVNDFQKGDIAEGYSVSREKKESFPLTVTSAQKNPTAFYLCASSINSGPPNTGELFFGEGSRLTVL.

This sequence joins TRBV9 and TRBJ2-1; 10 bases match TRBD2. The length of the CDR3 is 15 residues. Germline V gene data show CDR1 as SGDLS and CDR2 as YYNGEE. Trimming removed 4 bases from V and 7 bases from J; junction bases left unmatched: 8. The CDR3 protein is CASSLLAGARNEQFF. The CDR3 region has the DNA TGTGCCAGCAGCCTCCTAGCGGGAGCTCGGAATGAGCAGTTCTTC.

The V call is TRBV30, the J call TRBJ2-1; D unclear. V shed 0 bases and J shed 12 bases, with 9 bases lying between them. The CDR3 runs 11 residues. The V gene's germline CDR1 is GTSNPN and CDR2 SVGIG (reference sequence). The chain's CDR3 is CAWSVKIRQFF. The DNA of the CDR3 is TGTGCCTGGAGTGTGAAGATCCGGCAGTTCTTC.

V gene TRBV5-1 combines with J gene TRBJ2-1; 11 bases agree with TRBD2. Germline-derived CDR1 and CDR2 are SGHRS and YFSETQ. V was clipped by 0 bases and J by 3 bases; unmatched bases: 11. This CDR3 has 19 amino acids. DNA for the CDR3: TGCGCCAGCAGCTTGGGAGACCCCTTGCTAGCGGGAGGCTACAATGAGCAGTTCTTC. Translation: CASSLGDPLLAGGYNEQFF.

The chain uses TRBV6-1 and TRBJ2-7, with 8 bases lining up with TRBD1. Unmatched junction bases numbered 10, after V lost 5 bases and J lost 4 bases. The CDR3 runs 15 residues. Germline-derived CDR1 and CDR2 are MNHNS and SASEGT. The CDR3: CASSPRRGRRYEQYF. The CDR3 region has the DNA TGTGCCAGCAGTCCGCGCAGGGGGCGGAGATACGAGCAGTACTTC.

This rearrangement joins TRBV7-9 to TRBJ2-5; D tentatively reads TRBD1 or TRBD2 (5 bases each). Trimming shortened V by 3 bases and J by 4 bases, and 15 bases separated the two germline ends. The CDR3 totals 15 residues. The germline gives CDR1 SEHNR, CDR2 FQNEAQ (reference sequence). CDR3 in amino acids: CASSFSPRDGETQYF. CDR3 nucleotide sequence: TGTGCCAGCAGCTTTAGTCCCAGGGACGGAGAGACCCAGTACTTC. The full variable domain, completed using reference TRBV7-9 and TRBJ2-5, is DTGVSQNPRHKITKRGQNVTFRCDPISEHNRLYWYRQTLGQGPEFLTYFQNEAQLEKSRLLSDRFSAERPKGSFSTLEIQRTEQGDSAMYLCASSFSPRDGETQYFGPGTRLLVL.

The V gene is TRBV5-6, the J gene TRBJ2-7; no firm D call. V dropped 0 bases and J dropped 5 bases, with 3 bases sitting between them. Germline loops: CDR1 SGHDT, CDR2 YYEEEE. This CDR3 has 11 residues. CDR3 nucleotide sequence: TGTGCCAGCAGCTTGGTGAACGAGCAGTACTTC. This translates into CASSLVNEQYF.

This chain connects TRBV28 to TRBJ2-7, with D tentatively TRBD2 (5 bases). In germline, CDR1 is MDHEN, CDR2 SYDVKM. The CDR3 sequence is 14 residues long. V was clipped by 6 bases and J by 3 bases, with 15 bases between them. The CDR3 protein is CASRPRRLYYEQYF. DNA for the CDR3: TGTGCCAGCAGACCTCGACGACTATACTACGAGCAGTACTTC.

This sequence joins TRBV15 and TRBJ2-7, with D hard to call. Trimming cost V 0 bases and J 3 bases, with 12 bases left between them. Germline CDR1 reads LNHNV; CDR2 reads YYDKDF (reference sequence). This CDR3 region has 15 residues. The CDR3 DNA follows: TGTGCCACCAGCAGAGATCTAGGCAGGAACTACGAGCAGTACTTC. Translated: CATSRDLGRNYEQYF.

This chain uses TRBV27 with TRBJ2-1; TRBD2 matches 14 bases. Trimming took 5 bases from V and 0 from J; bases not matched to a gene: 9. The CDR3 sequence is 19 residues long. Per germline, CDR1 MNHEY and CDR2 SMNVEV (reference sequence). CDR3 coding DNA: TGTGCCAGCAGTGAGGGACTAGCGGGAGCCCTGTACTCCTACAATGAGCAGTTCTTC. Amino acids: CASSEGLAGALYSYNEQFF.

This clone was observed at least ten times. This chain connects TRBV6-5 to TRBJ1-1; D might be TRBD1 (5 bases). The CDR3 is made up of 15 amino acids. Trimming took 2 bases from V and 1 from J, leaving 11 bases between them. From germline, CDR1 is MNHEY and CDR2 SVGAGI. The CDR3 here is CASSYPQGKNTEAFF. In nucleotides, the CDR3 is TGTGCCAGCAGTTACCCTCAGGGTAAGAACACTGAAGCTTTCTTT.

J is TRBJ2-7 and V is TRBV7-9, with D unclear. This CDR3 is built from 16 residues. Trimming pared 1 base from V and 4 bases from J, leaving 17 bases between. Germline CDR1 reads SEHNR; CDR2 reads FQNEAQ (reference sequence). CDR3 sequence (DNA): TGTGCCAGCAGCTTAGATGGCGGCAGGAGACCTTACGAGCAGTACTTC. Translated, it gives CASSLDGGRRPYEQYF.

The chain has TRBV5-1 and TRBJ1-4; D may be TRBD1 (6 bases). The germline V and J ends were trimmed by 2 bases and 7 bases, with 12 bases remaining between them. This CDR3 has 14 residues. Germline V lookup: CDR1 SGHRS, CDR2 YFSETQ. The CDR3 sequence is CASSLGGAGEKLFF. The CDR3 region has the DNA TGCGCCAGCAGCTTAGGGGGGGCAGGTGAAAAACTGTTTTTT.